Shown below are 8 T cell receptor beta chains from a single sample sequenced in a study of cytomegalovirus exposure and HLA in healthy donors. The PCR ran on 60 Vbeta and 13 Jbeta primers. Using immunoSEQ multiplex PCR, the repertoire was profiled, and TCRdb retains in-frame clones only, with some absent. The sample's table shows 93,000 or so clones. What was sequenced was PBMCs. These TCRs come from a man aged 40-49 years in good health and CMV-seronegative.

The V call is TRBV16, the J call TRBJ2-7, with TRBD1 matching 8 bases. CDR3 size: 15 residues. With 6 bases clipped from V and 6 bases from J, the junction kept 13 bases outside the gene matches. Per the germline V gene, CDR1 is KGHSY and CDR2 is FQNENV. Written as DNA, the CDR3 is TGTGCCAGCAGACGGGACAGGAGGGGGATGTCCGAGCAGTACTTC. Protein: CASRRDRRGMSEQYF. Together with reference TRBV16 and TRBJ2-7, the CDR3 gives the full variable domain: GEEVAQTPKHLVRGEGQKAKLYCAPIKGHSYVFWYQQVLKNEFKFLISFQNENVFDETGMPKERFSAKCLPNSPCSLEIQATKLEDSAVYFCASRRDRRGMSEQYFGPGTRLTVT.

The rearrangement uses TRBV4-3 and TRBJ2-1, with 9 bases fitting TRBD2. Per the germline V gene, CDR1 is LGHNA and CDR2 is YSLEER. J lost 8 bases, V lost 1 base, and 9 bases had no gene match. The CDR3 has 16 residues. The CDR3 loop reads CASSQVAGGPRDEQFF. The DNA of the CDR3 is TGCGCCAGCAGCCAAGTTGCGGGGGGGCCTAGGGATGAGCAGTTCTTC.

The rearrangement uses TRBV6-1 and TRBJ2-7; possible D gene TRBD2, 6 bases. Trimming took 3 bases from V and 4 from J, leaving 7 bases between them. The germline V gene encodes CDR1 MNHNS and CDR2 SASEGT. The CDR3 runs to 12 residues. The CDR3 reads CASSERDYEQYF. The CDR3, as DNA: TGTGCCAGCAGTGAGCGGGATTACGAGCAGTACTTC.

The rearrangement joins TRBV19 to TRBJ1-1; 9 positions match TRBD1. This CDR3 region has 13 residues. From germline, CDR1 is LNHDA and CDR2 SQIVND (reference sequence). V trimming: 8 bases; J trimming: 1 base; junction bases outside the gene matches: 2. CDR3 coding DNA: TGTGCCAGTCGGGACAGGGCGAACACTGAAGCTTTCTTT. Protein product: CASRDRANTEAFF. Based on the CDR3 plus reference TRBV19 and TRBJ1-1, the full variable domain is DGGITQSPKYLFRKEGQNVTLSCEQNLNHDAMYWYRQDPGQGLRLIYYSQIVNDFQKGDIAEGYSVSREKKESFPLTVTSAQKNPTAFYLCASRDRANTEAFFGQGTRLTVV.

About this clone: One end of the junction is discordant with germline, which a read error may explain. The CDR3 DNA follows: TGCGCCGGCAGACCTGCCGCCCAGGGAGGCACCTACGAGCAGTACTTC. As protein: CAGRPAAQGGTYEQYF. This chain joins TRBV4-3 and TRBJ2-7; TRBD2 might be the D (6 bases). CDR3 length equals 16 residues. The germline V gene encodes CDR1 LGHNA and CDR2 YSLEER.

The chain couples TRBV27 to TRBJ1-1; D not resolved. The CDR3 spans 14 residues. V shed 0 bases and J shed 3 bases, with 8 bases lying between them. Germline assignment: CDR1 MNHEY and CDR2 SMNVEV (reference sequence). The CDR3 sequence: CASSLSAVHTEAFF. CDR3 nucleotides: TGTGCCAGCAGTTTATCGGCGGTTCACACTGAAGCTTTCTTT.

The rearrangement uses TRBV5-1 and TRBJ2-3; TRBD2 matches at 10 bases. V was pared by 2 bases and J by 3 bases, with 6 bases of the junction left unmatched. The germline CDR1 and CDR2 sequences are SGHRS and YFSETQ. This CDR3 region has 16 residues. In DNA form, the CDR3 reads TGCGCCAGCAGCTTCCGTCTAGCGGGAGAGACAGATACGCAGTATTTT. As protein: CASSFRLAGETDTQYF.

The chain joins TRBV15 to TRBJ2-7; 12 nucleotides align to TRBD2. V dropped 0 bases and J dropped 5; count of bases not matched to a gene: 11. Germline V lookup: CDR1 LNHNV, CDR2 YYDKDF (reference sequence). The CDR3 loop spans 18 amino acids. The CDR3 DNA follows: TGTGCCACCAGCAGAGATCCGGCTAGCGGGAGGGCCTTTCACGAGCAGTACTTC. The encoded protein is CATSRDPASGRAFHEQYF.